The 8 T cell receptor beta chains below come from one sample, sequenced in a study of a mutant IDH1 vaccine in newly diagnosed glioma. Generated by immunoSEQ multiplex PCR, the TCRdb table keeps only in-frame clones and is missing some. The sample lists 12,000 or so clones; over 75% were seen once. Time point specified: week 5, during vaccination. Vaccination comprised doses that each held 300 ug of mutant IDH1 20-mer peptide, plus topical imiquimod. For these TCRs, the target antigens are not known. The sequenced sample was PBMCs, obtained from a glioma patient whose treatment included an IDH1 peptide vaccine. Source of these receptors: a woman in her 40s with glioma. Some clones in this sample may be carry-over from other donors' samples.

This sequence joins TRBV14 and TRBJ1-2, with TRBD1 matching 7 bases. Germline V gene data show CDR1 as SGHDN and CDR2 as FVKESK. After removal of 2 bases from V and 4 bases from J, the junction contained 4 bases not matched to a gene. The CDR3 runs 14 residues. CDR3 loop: CASSQIPGGYGYTF. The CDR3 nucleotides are TGTGCCAGCAGCCAAATCCCAGGGGGCTATGGCTACACCTTC. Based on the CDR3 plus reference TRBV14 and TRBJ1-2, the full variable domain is EAGVTQFPSHSVIEKGQTVTLRCDPISGHDNLYWYRRVMGKEIKFLLHFVKESKQDESGMPNNRFLAERTGGTYSTLKVQPAELEDSGVYFCASSQIPGGYGYTFGSGTRLTVV.

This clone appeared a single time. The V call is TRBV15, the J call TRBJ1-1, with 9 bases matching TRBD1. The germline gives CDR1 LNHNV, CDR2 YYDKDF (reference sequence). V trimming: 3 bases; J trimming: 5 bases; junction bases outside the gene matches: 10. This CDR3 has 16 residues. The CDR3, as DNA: TGTGCCACCAGCAGGGGGGTACAGGGGGCAGGGACTGAAGCTTTCTTT. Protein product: CATSRGVQGAGTEAFF.

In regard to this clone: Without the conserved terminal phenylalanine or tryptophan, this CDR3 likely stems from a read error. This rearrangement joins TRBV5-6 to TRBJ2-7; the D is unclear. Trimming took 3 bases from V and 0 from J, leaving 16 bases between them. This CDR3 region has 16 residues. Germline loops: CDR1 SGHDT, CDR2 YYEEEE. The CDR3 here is CASSSGPPGSSYEQYL. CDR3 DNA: TGTGCCAGCAGCTCGGGTCCCCCAGGTAGCTCCTACGAGCAGTACCTC.

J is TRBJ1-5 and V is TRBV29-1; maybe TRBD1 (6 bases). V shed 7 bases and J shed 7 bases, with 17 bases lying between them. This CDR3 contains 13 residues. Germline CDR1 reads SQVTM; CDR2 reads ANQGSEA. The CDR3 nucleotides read TGCAGCGAAACGGAGGGGGTGTACCAGCCCCAGCATTTT. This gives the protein CSETEGVYQPQHF.

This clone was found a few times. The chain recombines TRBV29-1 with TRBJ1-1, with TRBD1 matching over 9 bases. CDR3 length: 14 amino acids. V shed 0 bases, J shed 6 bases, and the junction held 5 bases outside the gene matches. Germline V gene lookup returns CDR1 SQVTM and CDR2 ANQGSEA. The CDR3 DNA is TGCAGCGTTGAAGACGGGACAGGGTCGCCTGAAGCTTTCTTT. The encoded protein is CSVEDGTGSPEAFF. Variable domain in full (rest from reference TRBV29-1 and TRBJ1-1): SAVISQKPSRDICQRGTSLTIQCQVDSQVTMMFWYRQQPGQSLTLIATANQGSEATYESGFVIDKFPISRPNLTFSTLTVSNMSPEDSSIYLCSVEDGTGSPEAFFGQGTRLTVV.

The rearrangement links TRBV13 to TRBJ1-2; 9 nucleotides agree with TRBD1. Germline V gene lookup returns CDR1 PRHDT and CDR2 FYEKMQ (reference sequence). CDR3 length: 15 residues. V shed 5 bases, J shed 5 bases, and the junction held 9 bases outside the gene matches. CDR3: CASSARDRDSYGYTF. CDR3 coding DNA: TGTGCCAGCAGCGCCCGGGACAGGGACAGTTATGGCTACACCTTC.

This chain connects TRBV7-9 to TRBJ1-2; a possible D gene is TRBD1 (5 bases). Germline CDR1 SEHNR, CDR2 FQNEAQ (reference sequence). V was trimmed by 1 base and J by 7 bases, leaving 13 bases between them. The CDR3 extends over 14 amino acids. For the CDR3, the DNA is TGTGCCAGCAGCTTAGTAGGCAGGGCGATTGGCTACACCTTC. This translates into CASSLVGRAIGYTF.

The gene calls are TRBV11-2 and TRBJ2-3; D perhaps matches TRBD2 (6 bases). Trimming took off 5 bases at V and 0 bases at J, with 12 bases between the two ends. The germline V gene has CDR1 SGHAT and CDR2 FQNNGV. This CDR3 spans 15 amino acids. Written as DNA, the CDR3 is TGTGCCAGCAGCCCCCCGGGGGTTAGCACAGATACGCAGTATTTT. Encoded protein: CASSPPGVSTDTQYF.